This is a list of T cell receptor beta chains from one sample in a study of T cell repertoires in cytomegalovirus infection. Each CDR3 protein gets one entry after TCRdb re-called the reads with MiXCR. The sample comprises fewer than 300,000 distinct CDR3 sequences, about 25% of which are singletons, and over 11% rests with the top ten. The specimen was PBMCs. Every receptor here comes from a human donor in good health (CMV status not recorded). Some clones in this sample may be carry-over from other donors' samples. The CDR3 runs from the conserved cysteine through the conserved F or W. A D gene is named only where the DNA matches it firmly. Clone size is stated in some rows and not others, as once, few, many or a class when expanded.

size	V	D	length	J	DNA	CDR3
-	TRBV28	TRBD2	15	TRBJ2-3	TGTGCCAGCAGATTAGCGGGGGGGAGCACAGATACGCAGTATTTT	CASRLAGGSTDTQYF
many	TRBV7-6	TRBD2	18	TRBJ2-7	TGTGCCAGCAGCTTCGGGGGCGGCAGCGGGACTAGCTCCTACGAGCAGTACTTC	CASSFGGGSGTSSYEQYF
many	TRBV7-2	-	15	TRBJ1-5	TGTGCCAGCAGCTTAGGGGGCAGGGGCTATCAGCCCCAGCATTTT	CASSLGGRGYQPQHF
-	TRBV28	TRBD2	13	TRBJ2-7	TGTGCCAGTTATAGCGGGAGTTCTATCGAGCAGTACTTC	CASYSGSSIEQYF
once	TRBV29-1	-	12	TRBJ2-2	TGCAGCGTTGACGAGAACACCGGGGAGCTGTTTTTT	CSVDENTGELFF
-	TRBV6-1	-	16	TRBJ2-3	TGTGCCAGCAGTGAAGCGGGGGGCACTAGCACAGATACGCAGTATTTT	CASSEAGGTSTDTQYF
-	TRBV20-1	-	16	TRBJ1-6	TGCAGTGCTAGGTCCAGAGGAGCAGGGTATACTTCACCCCTCCACTTT	CSARSRGAGYTSPLHF
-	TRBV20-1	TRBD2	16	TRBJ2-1	TGCAGTGCTACTGGACTAGCGGGGGACTCCTACAATGAGCAGTTCTTC	CSATGLAGDSYNEQFF
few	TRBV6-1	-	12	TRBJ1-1	TGTGCCAGCAGTGACCCTCGAACTGAAGCTTTCTTT	CASSDPRTEAFF
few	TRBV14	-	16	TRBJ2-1	TGTGCCAGCAGCCAATTCCAGGGGAGTTTCTACAATGAGCAGTTCTTC	CASSQFQGSFYNEQFF
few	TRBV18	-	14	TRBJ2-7	TGTGCCAGCTCACCACCTGCGGCCTCCTACGAGCAGTACTTC	CASSPPAASYEQYF
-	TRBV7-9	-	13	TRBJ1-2	TGTGCCAGCAGCTACCTCCCGGGAGGTGACTACACCTTC	CASSYLPGGDYTF
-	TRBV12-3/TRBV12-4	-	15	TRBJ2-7	TGTGCCAGCAGTTTGATGGCGGTGGCGGGCTACGAGCAGTACTTC	CASSLMAVAGYEQYF
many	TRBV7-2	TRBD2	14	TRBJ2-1	TGTGCCAGCAGCACTCGGGGGGGGTTGGGTGAGCAGTTCTTC	CASSTRGGLGEQFF